These 18 T cell receptor beta chains were all obtained from the same sample, sequenced in a study of CD8+ T cells in alopecia areata. Following RNA extraction, reverse transcription yielded cDNA that acted as the sequencing template. Data came from immunoSEQ multiplex PCR; TCRdb stores just in-frame clones and leaves some out. The sample contains about 150,000 clones, more than 40% of which appear only once. Sample: CD4+ T cells sorted from blood. The receptors originated from a human donor with alopecia areata.

The chain is built from TRBV5-1 and TRBJ2-5, with D unresolved. V lost 0 bases, J lost 5 bases, and 8 bases lay in between. The CDR3 totals 13 residues. CDR1 is SGHRS, CDR2 YFSETQ, per germline. DNA of the CDR3: TGCGCCAGCAGCTTGGGGGTGATGGAGACCCAGTACTTC. It yields the protein CASSLGVMETQYF. The variable domain in full, with the rest retrieved from reference TRBV5-1 and TRBJ2-5, is KAGVTQTPRYLIKTRGQQVTLSCSPISGHRSVSWYQQTPGQGLQFLFEYFSETQRNKGNFPGRFSGRQFSNSRSEMNVSTLELGDSALYLCASSLGVMETQYFGPGTRLLVL.

The chain uses TRBV5-1 and TRBJ2-7; D possibly corresponds to TRBD2 (6 bases). Trimming took off 7 bases at V and 4 bases at J, with 12 bases between the two ends. This CDR3 comprises 12 residues. The germline V gene encodes CDR1 SGHRS and CDR2 YFSETQ. The CDR3 DNA reads as TGCGCCAGCGCGGGGAACGATTACGAGCAGTACTTC. Residues: CASAGNDYEQYF. Complete variable domain (other parts from reference TRBV5-1 and TRBJ2-7): KAGVTQTPRYLIKTRGQQVTLSCSPISGHRSVSWYQQTPGQGLQFLFEYFSETQRNKGNFPGRFSGRQFSNSRSEMNVSTLELGDSALYLCASAGNDYEQYFGPGTRLTVT.

The chain combines TRBV30 with TRBJ2-7, with 10 bases aligning to TRBD1. The length of the CDR3 is 15 residues. Germline trimming cut 0 bases from V and 2 bases from J; bases unmatched to any gene: 4. Germline CDR1 GTSNPN, CDR2 SVGIG (reference sequence). The CDR3 loop is CAWSVGQGKAYEQYF. The CDR3 DNA sequence: TGTGCCTGGAGTGTGGGACAGGGGAAAGCCTACGAGCAGTACTTC.

V gene TRBV5-1 combines with J gene TRBJ1-2, with TRBD1 matching over 7 bases. J was trimmed by 3 bases and V by 4 bases; bases with no gene match: 9. This CDR3 region has 15 residues. Looked up from germline, CDR1 is SGHRS and CDR2 is YFSETQ. CDR3 nucleotides: TGCGCCAGCAGCACACCGGGACAGAGCTACTATGGCTACACCTTC. Protein product: CASSTPGQSYYGYTF. The complete variable domain, with remaining parts taken from reference TRBV5-1 and TRBJ1-2, reads KAGVTQTPRYLIKTRGQQVTLSCSPISGHRSVSWYQQTPGQGLQFLFEYFSETQRNKGNFPGRFSGRQFSNSRSEMNVSTLELGDSALYLCASSTPGQSYYGYTFGSGTRLTVV.

This clone occurred once. The chain is built from TRBV6-1 and TRBJ1-1; D is unresolved. V lost 5 bases and J 1 base, leaving 8 bases between the germline ends. CDR3 size: 13 residues. The germline V gene encodes CDR1 MNHNS and CDR2 SASEGT. For the CDR3, the DNA is TGTGCCAGCAGTACACAAGCGAACACTGAAGCTTTCTTT. Protein: CASSTQANTEAFF.

The CDR3 spells CAWSIRVGTEAFF. The DNA for the CDR3 is TGTGCCTGGAGCATTAGGGTGGGGACTGAAGCTTTCTTT. The V and J genes are TRBV30 and TRBJ1-1; D unresolved. The CDR3 is made up of 13 amino acids. Trimming removed 3 bases at V and 5 bases at J, with 13 bases between. CDR1 and CDR2 (germline): GTSNPN, SVGIG (reference sequence).

This clone was counted a few times. The chain carries TRBV9 and TRBJ2-7; 10 bases agree with TRBD1. V was clipped by 3 bases and J by 3 bases; unmatched bases: 3. CDR1 and CDR2 from the germline V gene are SGDLS and YYNGEE. This CDR3 comprises 14 residues. This chain's CDR3 is CASSEGDRGYEQYF. The CDR3 DNA is TGTGCCAGCAGCGAAGGGGACAGGGGCTACGAGCAGTACTTC.

This clone was observed a few times. The rearrangement uses TRBV7-9 and TRBJ2-2; 11 nucleotides match TRBD2. This CDR3 has 17 residues. V trimming: 2 bases; J trimming: 3 bases; junction bases outside the gene matches: 5. The germline CDR1 and CDR2 sequences are SEHNR and FQNEAQ (reference sequence). The CDR3 coding sequence is TGTGCCAGCAGCTTATGGCTAGCGGGAGGCTACACCGGGGAGCTGTTTTTT. It yields the protein CASSLWLAGGYTGELFF.

This clone was observed a handful of times. The CDR3 sequence is CASSSTSGSETQYF. In DNA, the CDR3 is TGTGCCAGCAGCTCGACTAGCGGGAGTGAGACCCAGTACTTC. This chain joins TRBV7-2 and TRBJ2-5; 12 nucleotides agree with TRBD2. Per germline, CDR1 SGHTA and CDR2 FQGNSA. The CDR3 is 14 residues long. Germline trimming cut 4 bases from V and 5 bases from J; bases unmatched to any gene: 2.

The sample holds a few counts of this clone. The gene calls are TRBV5-1 and TRBJ2-1, with TRBD2 matching over 11 bases. V lost 0 bases to trimming and J lost 8 bases; unmatched junction nucleotides: 4. Germline assignment: CDR1 SGHRS and CDR2 YFSETQ. The CDR3 consists of 15 residues. CDR3 sequence reads: CASSLVTSGSDEQFF. The CDR3 DNA reads as TGCGCCAGCAGCTTGGTCACTAGCGGGAGCGATGAGCAGTTCTTC.

This clone was seen only a few times. The junction does not match germline at one end; this may be a read error. The rearrangement joins TRBV14 to TRBJ2-3, with D uncertain. Per germline, CDR1 SGHDN and CDR2 FVKESK. The CDR3 loop spans 14 amino acids. The CDR3, as DNA: TGTGCCAGCAGCCCCCGCGGACCTGCTCTAGGGTGGAATTTT. As protein: CASSPRGPALGWNF.

The genes are TRBV30 and TRBJ1-1; 8 positions agree with TRBD1. V shed 4 bases, J shed 4 bases, and the junction held 2 bases outside the gene matches. The CDR3 is 12 residues long. CDR1 GTSNPN and CDR2 SVGIG come from the germline V gene (reference sequence). CDR3 amino acids: CAWNRGGTEAFF. CDR3 bases: TGTGCCTGGAACAGGGGGGGCACTGAAGCTTTCTTT.

The chain couples TRBV5-1 to TRBJ2-7, with TRBD1 as a possible D gene (5 bases). From germline, CDR1 is SGHRS and CDR2 YFSETQ. Trimming removed 5 bases at V and 1 base at J, with 13 bases between. The CDR3 totals 14 residues. The CDR3 DNA follows: TGCGCCAGCAGTATCGCAGGGATTTCCTACGAGCAGTACTTC. Translating gives CASSIAGISYEQYF.

Only a few counts were recorded for this clone. Different DNA sequences within this sample yield the same CDR3. V gene TRBV5-1 combines with J gene TRBJ2-3; the D is unclear. V lost 0 bases and J 1 base, leaving 3 bases between the germline ends. Germline CDR1 and CDR2: SGHRS and YFSETQ. The CDR3 length is 13 residues. The CDR3 is CASSLERTDTQYF. The CDR3 DNA follows: TGCGCCAGCAGCTTGGAACGCACAGATACGCAGTATTTT.

V and J are TRBV5-1 and TRBJ2-1, with D perhaps matching TRBD2 (6 bases). V lost 0 bases and J lost 12, with 16 bases in between. Germline V lookup: CDR1 SGHRS, CDR2 YFSETQ. The CDR3 has 14 residues. The CDR3 reads CASSLAGLGSGQFF. Written as DNA, the CDR3 is TGCGCCAGCAGCTTGGCCGGGTTAGGTAGCGGGCAGTTCTTC. The whole variable domain, filled in from reference TRBV5-1 and TRBJ2-1, reads KAGVTQTPRYLIKTRGQQVTLSCSPISGHRSVSWYQQTPGQGLQFLFEYFSETQRNKGNFPGRFSGRQFSNSRSEMNVSTLELGDSALYLCASSLAGLGSGQFFGPGTRLTVL.

In DNA form, the CDR3 reads TGTGCCAGCAGTTTCGGGGGACAGATTAGCTCCTACGAGCAGTACTTC. Translation: CASSFGGQISSYEQYF. This chain uses TRBV28 with TRBJ2-7, with a tentative D call TRBD1 (7 bases). Trimming stripped 3 bases from V and 0 bases from J, with 15 bases between. CDR1 is MDHEN, CDR2 SYDVKM, per germline. The CDR3 length is 16 residues.

V gene TRBV27 combines with J gene TRBJ1-5; D is unclear. The V gene's germline CDR1 is MNHEY and CDR2 SMNVEV (reference sequence). Trimming took off 6 bases at V and 1 base at J, with 16 bases between the two ends. The CDR3 extends over 16 amino acids. The CDR3 is CASSPWTGASNQPQHF. CDR3 coding DNA: TGTGCCAGCAGCCCATGGACGGGCGCGAGCAATCAGCCCCAGCATTTT.

This clone came up a few times. The chain is built from TRBV18 and TRBJ2-1, with D uncertain. This CDR3 region has 13 residues. Per germline, CDR1 KGHSH and CDR2 LQKENI. V dropped 4 bases and J dropped 9 bases, with 13 bases sitting between them. The CDR3 loop is CASSRGLQSEQFF. CDR3 bases: TGTGCCAGCTCACGGGGATTACAAAGTGAGCAGTTCTTC.